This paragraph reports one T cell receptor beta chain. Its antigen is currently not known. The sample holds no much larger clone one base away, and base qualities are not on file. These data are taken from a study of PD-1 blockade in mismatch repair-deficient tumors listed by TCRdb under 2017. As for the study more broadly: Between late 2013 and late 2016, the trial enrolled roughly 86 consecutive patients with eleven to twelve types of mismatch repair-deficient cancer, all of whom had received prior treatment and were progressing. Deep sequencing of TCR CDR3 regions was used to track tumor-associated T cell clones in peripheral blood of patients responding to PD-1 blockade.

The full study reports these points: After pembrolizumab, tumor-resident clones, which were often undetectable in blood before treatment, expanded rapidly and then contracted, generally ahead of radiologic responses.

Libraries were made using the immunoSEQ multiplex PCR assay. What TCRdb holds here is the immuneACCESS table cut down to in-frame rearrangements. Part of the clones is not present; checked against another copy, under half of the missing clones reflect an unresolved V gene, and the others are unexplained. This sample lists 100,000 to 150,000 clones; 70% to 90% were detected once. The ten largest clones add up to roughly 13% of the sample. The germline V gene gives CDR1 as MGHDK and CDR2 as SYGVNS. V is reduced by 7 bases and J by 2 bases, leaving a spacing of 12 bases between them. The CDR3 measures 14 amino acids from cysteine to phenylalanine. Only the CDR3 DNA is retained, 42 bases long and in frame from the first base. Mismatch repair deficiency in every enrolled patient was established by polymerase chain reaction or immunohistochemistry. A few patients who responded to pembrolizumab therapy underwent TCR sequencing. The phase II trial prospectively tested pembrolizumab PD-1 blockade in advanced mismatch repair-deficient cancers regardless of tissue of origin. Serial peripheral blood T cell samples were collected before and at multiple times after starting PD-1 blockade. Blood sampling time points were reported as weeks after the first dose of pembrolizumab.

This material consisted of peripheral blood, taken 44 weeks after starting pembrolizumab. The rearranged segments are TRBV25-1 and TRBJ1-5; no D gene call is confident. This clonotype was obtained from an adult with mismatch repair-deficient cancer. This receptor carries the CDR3 CASNFWGCNQPQHF. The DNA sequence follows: TGTGCCAGCAATTTCTGGGGTTGCAATCAGCCCCAGCATTTT.